This T cell receptor beta chain derives from a study of T cell changes during pregnancy in multiple sclerosis. The repertoire was sequenced with immunoSEQ multiplex PCR; TCRdb's copy has only in-frame clones and lacks some. This sample has 35,000 to 50,000 clones, with roughly 90% found just once. The CDR3 length is 17 residues. V lost 0 bases to trimming and J lost 1 base; unmatched junction nucleotides: 8. From germline, CDR1 is GTSNPN and CDR2 SVGIG (reference sequence). This TCR was recovered from a female donor in good health, enrolled as a control in a pregnancy study. The input for sequencing was peripheral blood, taken in the second trimester of pregnancy. The chain joins TRBV30 to TRBJ2-3; TRBD2 agrees at 9 bases. Here the CDR3 reads CAWSVWASGTRTDTQYF. The CDR3 bases are TGTGCCTGGAGTGTTTGGGCTAGCGGGACCCGCACAGATACGCAGTATTTT.